Below, 13 T cell receptor beta chains from the same sample are listed, as sequenced in a study of cytomegalovirus exposure and HLA in healthy donors. A multiplex PCR was run with 60 Vbeta primers and 13 Jbeta primers. Here immunoSEQ multiplex PCR was the method, and the copy in TCRdb shows in-frame clones only, minus some. The sample holds about 140,000 clones, 70% to 85% seen once. Input material: PBMCs. The receptors here all came from a man aged 30-40 years in good health and CMV-seropositive.

This clone was observed a handful of times. This chain connects TRBV6-1 to TRBJ2-7; a possible D gene is TRBD2 (6 bases). Germline CDR1 reads MNHNS; CDR2 reads SASEGT. V lost 3 bases and J lost 1, with 7 bases in between. The CDR3 length is 13 residues. CDR3 bases: TGTGCCAGCAGTGACGGGACTTCCTACGAGCAGTACTTC. Its protein is CASSDGTSYEQYF.

This clone was counted ten times or more. The CDR3 sequence: CASRGTGKLYEQYF. CDR3 bases: TGTGCCAGCAGGGGGACAGGGAAGTTGTACGAGCAGTACTTC. The chain has TRBV28 and TRBJ2-7, with 9 positions matching TRBD1. The CDR3 spans 14 residues. With V trimmed by 6 bases and J by 4 bases, 7 bases remained unmatched. Looked up from germline, CDR1 is MDHEN and CDR2 is SYDVKM.

The chain joins TRBV29-1 to TRBJ2-7, with 8 bases fitting TRBD2. V gave up 4 bases and J gave up 6 bases; unmatched junction bases: 5. Germline lookup yields CDR1 SQVTM and CDR2 ANQGSEA. This CDR3 has 12 amino acids. DNA of the CDR3: TGCAGCGTTGCGGGACTAGAACCCGAGCAGTACTTC. Translating gives CSVAGLEPEQYF.

This clone appeared once. The chain has TRBV28 and TRBJ2-3; TRBD2 matches 9 bases. The junction had 8 bases not matched to a gene; V was cut back by 7 bases and J by 0 bases. The germline V gene encodes CDR1 MDHEN and CDR2 SYDVKM. This CDR3 has 16 residues. In nucleotides, the CDR3 is TGTGCCAGCATCGAGAGCGGGAGGACTAGCACAGATACGCAGTATTTT. Its translation: CASIESGRTSTDTQYF.

This rearrangement joins TRBV28 to TRBJ2-5, with 9 positions matching TRBD2. The CDR3 totals 16 residues. Germline V gene sequence: CDR1 MDHEN, CDR2 SYDVKM. V lost 3 bases, J lost 1 base, and 6 bases stayed unmatched. The CDR3 protein is CASSLLAGAVQETQYF. The DNA for the CDR3 is TGTGCCAGCAGTTTGTTAGCGGGAGCGGTCCAAGAGACCCAGTACTTC. Full variable domain (rest looked up from reference TRBV28 and TRBJ2-5): DVKVTQSSRYLVKRTGEKVFLECVQDMDHENMFWYRQDPGLGLRLIYFSYDVKMKEKGDIPEGYSVSREKKERFSLILESASTNQTSMYLCASSLLAGAVQETQYFGPGTRLLVL.

The chain couples TRBV7-9 to TRBJ1-1; D possibly corresponds to TRBD1 (5 bases). Trimming cost V 6 bases and J 4 bases, with 21 bases left between them. Germline values: CDR1 SEHNR, CDR2 FQNEAQ (reference sequence). This CDR3 has 16 residues. CDR3 region: CASSPWARPGGTEAFF. The CDR3 coding sequence is TGTGCCAGCAGTCCGTGGGCGAGGCCCGGGGGCACTGAAGCTTTCTTT. The full variable domain, completed using reference TRBV7-9 and TRBJ1-1, is DTGVSQNPRHKITKRGQNVTFRCDPISEHNRLYWYRQTLGQGPEFLTYFQNEAQLEKSRLLSDRFSAERPKGSFSTLEIQRTEQGDSAMYLCASSPWARPGGTEAFFGQGTRLTVV.

The chain combines TRBV7-3 with TRBJ2-1, with 10 nucleotides matching TRBD2. With V trimmed by 5 bases and J by 3 bases, 7 bases remained unmatched. The CDR3 extends over 16 amino acids. Per germline, CDR1 SGHTA and CDR2 FQGTGA. The DNA for the CDR3 is TGTGCCAGCAGCATATCTAGCGGGGGATACTACAATGAGCAGTTCTTC. Translation gives CASSISSGGYYNEQFF.

V usage is TRBV11-2 and J usage is TRBJ1-2, with TRBD1 as a possible D gene (5 bases). The germline V and J ends were trimmed by 4 bases and 3 bases, with 15 bases remaining between them. The V gene's germline CDR1 is SGHAT and CDR2 FQNNGV. The CDR3 spans 15 residues. CDR3 sequence (DNA): TGTGCCAGCAGCTCCCGACAGTTACGAGACTATGGCTACACCTTC. This gives the protein CASSSRQLRDYGYTF.

This clone was observed a few times. This sequence joins TRBV2 and TRBJ2-7; 9 positions agree with TRBD1. Germline V gene sequence: CDR1 SNHLY, CDR2 FYNNEI. V lost 4 bases, J lost 4 bases, and 5 bases stayed unmatched. The CDR3 is made up of 14 amino acids. CDR3 residues: CASSADRGWYEQYF. DNA of the CDR3: TGTGCCAGCAGTGCGGACAGGGGTTGGTACGAGCAGTACTTC. The full variable domain, with the rest looked up from reference TRBV2 and TRBJ2-7, is EPEVTQTPSHQVTQMGQEVILRCVPISNHLYFYWYRQILGQKVEFLVSFYNNEISEKSEIFDDQFSVERPDGSNFTLKIRSTKLEDSAMYFCASSADRGWYEQYFGPGTRLTVT.

This clone was seen more than once but under ten times. The chain has TRBV6-4 and TRBJ2-5; 8 bases match TRBD2. CDR1 and CDR2 from the germline V gene are MRHNA and SNTAGT. Trimming cost V 5 bases and J 5 bases; bases outside gene matches: 7. The CDR3 covers 14 residues. The CDR3 loop reads CASSTGGRRETQYF. The DNA for the CDR3 is TGTGCCAGCAGTACGGGAGGGAGAAGGGAGACCCAGTACTTC.

The chain couples TRBV4-1 to TRBJ2-2; possible D gene TRBD2, 5 bases. The germline gives CDR1 MGHRA, CDR2 YSYEKL. Trimming cost V 5 bases and J 7 bases, with 14 bases left between them. The CDR3 has 14 residues. The CDR3 DNA sequence: TGCGCCAGCAGCTCAAGCGGAACACGCGGGGAGCTGTTTTTT. It translates to CASSSSGTRGELFF.

The rearrangement links TRBV6-6 to TRBJ2-3; TRBD1 is a possible D gene (5 bases). There are 12 residues in the CDR3. Germline V gives CDR1 MNHNY, CDR2 SVGAGI (reference sequence). Deletions cut 7 bases from V and 3 bases from J, with 8 bases between. DNA of the CDR3: TGTGCCAGCAAGCAGGGAACAGATACGCAGTATTTT. Protein product: CASKQGTDTQYF.

The chain recombines TRBV5-1 with TRBJ2-5; D is perhaps TRBD1 (6 bases). The CDR3 covers 16 residues. V was pared by 0 bases and J by 3 bases, with 15 bases between. Germline CDR1 and CDR2: SGHRS and YFSETQ. The CDR3, as DNA: TGCGCCAGCAGCTTGGGAGGGCCAGGGGTCAAAGAGACCCAGTACTTC. Amino acids: CASSLGGPGVKETQYF.